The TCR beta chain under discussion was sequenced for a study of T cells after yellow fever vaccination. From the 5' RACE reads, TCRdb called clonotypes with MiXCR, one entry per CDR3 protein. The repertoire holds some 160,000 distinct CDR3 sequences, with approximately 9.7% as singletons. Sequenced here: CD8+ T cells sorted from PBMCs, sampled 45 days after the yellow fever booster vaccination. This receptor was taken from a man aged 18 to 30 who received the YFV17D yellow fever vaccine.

The CDR3 reads CASSFESAGELFF. The CDR3 DNA reads TGTGCCAGCAGCTTTGAAAGCGCCGGGGAGCTGTTTTTT. The chain employs TRBV7-9 and TRBJ2-2; D remains unclear. The germline CDR1 and CDR2 sequences are SEHNR and FQNEAQ (reference sequence). Trimming cost V 3 bases and J 6 bases, with 8 bases left between them. The CDR3 consists of 13 residues. Filled out from reference TRBV7-9 and TRBJ2-2, the complete variable domain reads DTGVSQNPRHKITKRGQNVTFRCDPISEHNRLYWYRQTLGQGPEFLTYFQNEAQLEKSRLLSDRFSAERPKGSFSTLEIQRTEQGDSAMYLCASSFESAGELFFGEGSRLTVL.